This TCR beta chain is from a study of T cells in Graves' hyperthyroidism and ophthalmopathy. The TCR beta CDR3 regions underwent amplification using RNA transcripts as the source. HTBI primers were employed in a first-round RT-PCR of the TCR CDR3. MiXCR was run by TCRdb on the multiplex PCR reads, yielding one entry per CDR3 protein. The table records around 280,000 distinct CDR3 sequences, roughly 15% of them present only once. This clonotype was picked up many times. After removal of 2 bases from V and 6 bases from J, the junction contained 6 bases not matched to a gene. The germline V gene has CDR1 SGHKS and CDR2 YYEKEE (reference sequence). This CDR3 is 15 amino acids long. Clinical symptoms, serum thyroxine and TRAb, thyroid ultrasound and orbital computed tomography were used for the diagnoses.

The chain carries TRBV5-5 and TRBJ2-1, with 9 bases lining up with TRBD2. The sequence was collected from a woman in her 40s with Graves' hyperthyroidism. What was sequenced was blood. Here the CDR3 reads CASSFSGRLGNEQFF. The CDR3 DNA sequence: TGTGCCAGCAGCTTTAGCGGGAGATTGGGCAATGAGCAGTTCTTC.